The T cell receptor beta chain under discussion was sequenced for a study of blood T cells in healthy people across ages. About the study: Capture by template switching was about one barcoded beta molecule per two T cells. Study-level points and caveats: Whereas aged donors had fewer naive CD4+ cells, long-lived donors had more of them and higher diversity. Changes in expanded clonotypes were possibly confounded, as the CMV status of donors was unknown.

A sample-barcoded 5' primer and a J-beta primer mix were used in a second PCR of roughly 7 to 11 cycles. TCRdb used MiXCR to reprocess the 5' RACE reads, holding one entry per CDR3 protein. The table records 1.5 million to 1.9 million distinct CDR3 sequences, less than 45% of them present only once. As to this clonotype: Its antigen is currently unknown.

CDR1 DFQATT and CDR2 SNEGSKA come from the germline V gene (reference sequence). There are 15 residues in the CDR3. J lost 4 bases, V lost 0 bases, and 7 bases had no gene match. The origin of this receptor is a woman under 30 in good health. The gene calls are TRBV20-1 and TRBJ2-3; 7 bases align to TRBD2. Sequencing input: blood. This CDR3 reads CSARDREGSSDTQYF. CDR3 DNA: TGCAGTGCTAGAGATAGGGAGGGATCCTCAGATACGCAGTATTTT.